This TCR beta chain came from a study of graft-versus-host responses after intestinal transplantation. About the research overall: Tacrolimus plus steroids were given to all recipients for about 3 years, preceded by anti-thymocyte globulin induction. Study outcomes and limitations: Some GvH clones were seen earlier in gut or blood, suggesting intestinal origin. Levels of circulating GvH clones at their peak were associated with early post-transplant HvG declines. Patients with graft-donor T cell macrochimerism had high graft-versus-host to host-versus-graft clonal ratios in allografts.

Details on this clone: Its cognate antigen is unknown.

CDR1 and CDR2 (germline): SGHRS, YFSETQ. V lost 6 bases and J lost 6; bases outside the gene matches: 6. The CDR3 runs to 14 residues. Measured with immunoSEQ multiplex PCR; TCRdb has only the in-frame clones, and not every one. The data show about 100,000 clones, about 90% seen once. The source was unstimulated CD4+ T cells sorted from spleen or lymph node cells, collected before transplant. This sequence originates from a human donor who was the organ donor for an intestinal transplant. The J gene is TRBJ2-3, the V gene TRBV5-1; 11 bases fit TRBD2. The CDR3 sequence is CASNLGLAGDTQYF. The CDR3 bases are TGCGCCAGCAATCTAGGACTAGCGGGCGATACGCAGTATTTT.